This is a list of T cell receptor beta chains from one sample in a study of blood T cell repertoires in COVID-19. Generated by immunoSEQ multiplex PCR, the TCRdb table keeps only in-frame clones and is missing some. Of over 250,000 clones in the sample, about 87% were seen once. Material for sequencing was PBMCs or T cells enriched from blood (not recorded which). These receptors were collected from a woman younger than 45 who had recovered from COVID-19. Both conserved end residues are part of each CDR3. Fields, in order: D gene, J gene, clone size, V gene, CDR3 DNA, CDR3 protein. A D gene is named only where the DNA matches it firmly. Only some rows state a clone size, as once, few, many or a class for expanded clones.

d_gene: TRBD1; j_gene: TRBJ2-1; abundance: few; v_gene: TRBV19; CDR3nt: TGTGCCAGTAGTATTTGGGGACAGGGGAACGTTGAGCAGTTCTTC; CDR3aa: CASSIWGQGNVEQFF
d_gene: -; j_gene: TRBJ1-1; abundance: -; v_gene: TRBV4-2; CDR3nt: TGTGCCAGCAGCCCTCACCTGGCGAACACTGAAGCTTTCTTT; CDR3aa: CASSPHLANTEAFF
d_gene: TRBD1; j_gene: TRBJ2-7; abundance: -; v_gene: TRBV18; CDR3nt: TGTGCCAGCTCACCGGGACAGGGGGCTACCGAGCAGTACTTC; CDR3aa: CASSPGQGATEQYF
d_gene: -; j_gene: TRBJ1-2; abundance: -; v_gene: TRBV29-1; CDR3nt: TGCAGCGTTGAAGCAGGGGTCTATGGCTACACCTTC; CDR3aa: CSVEAGVYGYTF
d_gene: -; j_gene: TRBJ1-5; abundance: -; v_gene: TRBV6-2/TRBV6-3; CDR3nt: TGTGCCAGCAGTTACCTGGAGGTTTATAGCAATCAGCCCCAGCATTTT; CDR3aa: CASSYLEVYSNQPQHF
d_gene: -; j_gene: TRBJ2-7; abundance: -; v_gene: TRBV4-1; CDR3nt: TGCGCCAGCAGCCAGGAGTCTAGGGATGCGGGGCAGTACTTC; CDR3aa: CASSQESRDAGQYF
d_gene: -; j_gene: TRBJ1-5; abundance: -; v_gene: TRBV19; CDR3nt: TGTGCCGGGGGGGTGGATGGCAATCAGCCCCAGCATTTT; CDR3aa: CAGGVDGNQPQHF
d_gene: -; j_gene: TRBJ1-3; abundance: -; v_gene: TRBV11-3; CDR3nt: TGTGCCAGCAGCTCCGGCGGGTCGGTGGGAAACACCATATATTTT; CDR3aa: CASSSGGSVGNTIYF
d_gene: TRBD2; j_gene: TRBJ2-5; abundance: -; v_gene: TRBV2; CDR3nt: TGTGCCAGCATGAGGGGACTAGCGGGGTTAGAGACCCAGTACTTC; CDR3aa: CASMRGLAGLETQYF
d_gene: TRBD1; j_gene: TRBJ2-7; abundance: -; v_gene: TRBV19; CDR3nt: TGTGCCAGTAGTGAAGAACAGGGGAGCTCCTACGAGCAGTACTTC; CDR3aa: CASSEEQGSSYEQYF
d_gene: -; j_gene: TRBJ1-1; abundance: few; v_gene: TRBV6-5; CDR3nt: TGTGCCAGCGAGTTGACTGAAGCTTTCTTT; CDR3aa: CASELTEAFF
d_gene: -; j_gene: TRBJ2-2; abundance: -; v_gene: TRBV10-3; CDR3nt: TGTGCCATCACTCCCGCTCTAGGGCAGGGGAACACCGGGGAGCTGTTTTTT; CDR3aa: CAITPALGQGNTGELFF
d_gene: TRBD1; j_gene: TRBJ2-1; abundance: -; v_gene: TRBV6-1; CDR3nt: TGTGCCAGCAGTGAATCCCCAGGGGGCAATGAGCAGTTCTTC; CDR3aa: CASSESPGGNEQFF
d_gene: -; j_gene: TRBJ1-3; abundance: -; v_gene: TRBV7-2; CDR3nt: TGTGCCAGCAGCTTAGTTCGGGGGGCGAGGGGAAACACCATATATTTT; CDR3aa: CASSLVRGARGNTIYF
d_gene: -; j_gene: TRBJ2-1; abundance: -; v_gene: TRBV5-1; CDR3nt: TGCGCCAGCAGCTTGCGGGGGGCCCACAATGAGCAGTTCTTC; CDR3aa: CASSLRGAHNEQFF
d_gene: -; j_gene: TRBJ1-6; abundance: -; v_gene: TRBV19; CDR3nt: TGTGCCAGTAGTTGGACAGCCTATAATTCACCCCTCCACTTT; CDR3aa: CASSWTAYNSPLHF
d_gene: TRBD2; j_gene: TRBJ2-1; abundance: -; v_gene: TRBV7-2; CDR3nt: TGTGCCAGCAGCAGACTAGCGGGGGGTCAGCAGTTCTTC; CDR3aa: CASSRLAGGQQFF
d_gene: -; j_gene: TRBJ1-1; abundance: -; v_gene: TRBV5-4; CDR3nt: TGTGCCAGCAGCTTGGGAGGGTCGAGCACTGAAGCTTTCTTT; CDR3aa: CASSLGGSSTEAFF
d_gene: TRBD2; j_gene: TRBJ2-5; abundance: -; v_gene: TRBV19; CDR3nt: TGTGCCAGTAGTGTCGGGACTAGCGGGCGTGAGACCCAGTACTTC; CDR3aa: CASSVGTSGRETQYF
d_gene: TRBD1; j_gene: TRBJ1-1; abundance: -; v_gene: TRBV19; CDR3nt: TGTGCCAGTAGTGACAGGGGCCAGGTGAACACTGAAGCTTTCTTT; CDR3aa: CASSDRGQVNTEAFF
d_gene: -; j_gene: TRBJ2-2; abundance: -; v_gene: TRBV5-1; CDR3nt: TGCGCCAGCAGGACACCCGGGGGGCATACCGGGGAGCTGTTTTTT; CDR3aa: CASRTPGGHTGELFF
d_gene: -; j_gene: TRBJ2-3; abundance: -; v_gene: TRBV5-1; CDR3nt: TGCGCCAGCAGCCTCCTACAGGGAGGCACAGATACGCAGTATTTT; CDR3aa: CASSLLQGGTDTQYF
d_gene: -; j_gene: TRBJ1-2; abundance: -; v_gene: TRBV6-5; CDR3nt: TGTGCCAGCAGTTACGCAGGACAGCCCAACTATGGCTACACCTTC; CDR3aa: CASSYAGQPNYGYTF
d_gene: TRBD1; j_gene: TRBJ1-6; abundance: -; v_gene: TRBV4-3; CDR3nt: TGCGCCAGCAGCCGAGCCGGGACAGGTCGGTCACCCCTCCACTTT; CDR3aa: CASSRAGTGRSPLHF
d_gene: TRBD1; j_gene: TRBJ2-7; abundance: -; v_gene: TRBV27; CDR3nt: TGTGCCAGCAGTAGGGACAGCTTTTACGAGCAGTACTTC; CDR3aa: CASSRDSFYEQYF
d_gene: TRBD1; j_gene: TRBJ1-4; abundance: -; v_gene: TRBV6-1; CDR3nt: TGTGCCAGCAGTGCCGAAGGGACAGCCCTTAATGAAAAACTGTTTTTT; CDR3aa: CASSAEGTALNEKLFF
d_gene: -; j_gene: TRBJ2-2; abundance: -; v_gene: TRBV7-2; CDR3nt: TGTGCCAGCAGCTCGCAGGCGCTCGGGGAGCTGTTTTTT; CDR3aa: CASSSQALGELFF
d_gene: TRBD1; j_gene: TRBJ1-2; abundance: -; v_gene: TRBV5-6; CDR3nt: TGTGCCAGCAGCCTAAACAGGGGCCGGGGCTACACCTTC; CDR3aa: CASSLNRGRGYTF
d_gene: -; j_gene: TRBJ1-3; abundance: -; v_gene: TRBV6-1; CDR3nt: TGTGCCAGCAGTGAAGTCAGAATAGAACTAGGAGGAAACACCATATATTTT; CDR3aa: CASSEVRIELGGNTIYF
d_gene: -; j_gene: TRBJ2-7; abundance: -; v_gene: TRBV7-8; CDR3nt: TGTGCCAGCAGCTTAGCGCCGGCGGGGTCGTACGAGCAGTACTTC; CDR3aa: CASSLAPAGSYEQYF
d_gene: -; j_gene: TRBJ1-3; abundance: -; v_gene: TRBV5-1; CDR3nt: TGCGCCAGCAGCTTGGCAGGCTACTCTGGAAACACCATATATTTT; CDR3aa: CASSLAGYSGNTIYF
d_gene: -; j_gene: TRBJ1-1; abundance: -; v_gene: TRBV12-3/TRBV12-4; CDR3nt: TGTGCCAGCGGGGTACAGGACGTACGGGAAGCTTTCTTT; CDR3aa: CASGVQDVREAFF
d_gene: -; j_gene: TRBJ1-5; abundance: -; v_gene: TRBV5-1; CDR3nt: TGCGCCAGCAGCTTCGTAGGCGGCAGTAGTCAGCCCCAGCATTTT; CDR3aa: CASSFVGGSSQPQHF
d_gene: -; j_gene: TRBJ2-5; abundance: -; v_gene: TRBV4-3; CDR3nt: TGCGCCAGCAGCCCTCTCTGGGGGGGCCAGGGCCAAGAGACCCAGTACTTC; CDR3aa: CASSPLWGGQGQETQYF
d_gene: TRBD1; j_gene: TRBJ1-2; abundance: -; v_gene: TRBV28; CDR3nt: TGTGCCAGCAGACCAGACAGGGATAGAGGCGGCTACACCTTC; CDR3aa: CASRPDRDRGGYTF
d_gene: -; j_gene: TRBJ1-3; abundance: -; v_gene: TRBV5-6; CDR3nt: TGTGCCAGCAGCAAAACGGGTCGTAACATATATTTT; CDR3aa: CASSKTGRNIYF
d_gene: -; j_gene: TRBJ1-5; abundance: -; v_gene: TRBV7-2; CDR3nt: TGTGCCAGCAGCCCGCAGGGGAGCAATCAGCCCCAGCATTTT; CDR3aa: CASSPQGSNQPQHF
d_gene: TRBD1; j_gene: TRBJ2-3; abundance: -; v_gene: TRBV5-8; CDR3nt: TGTGCCAGCGTTCGGACAGGGGGGGCAGATACGCAGTATTTT; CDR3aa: CASVRTGGADTQYF
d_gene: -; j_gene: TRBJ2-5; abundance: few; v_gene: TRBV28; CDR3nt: TGTGCCAGCAGTTTAAGGTCTGCTAGGCCAGAGACCCAGTACTTC; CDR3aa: CASSLRSARPETQYF
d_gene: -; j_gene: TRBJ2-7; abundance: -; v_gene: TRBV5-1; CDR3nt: TGCGCCAGCAGCTTGGCCGGCAGGTCGTACGAGCAGTACTTC; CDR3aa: CASSLAGRSYEQYF
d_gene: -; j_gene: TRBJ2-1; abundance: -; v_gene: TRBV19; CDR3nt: TGTGCCAGTAGTAGGCGTCTGGAGGAATTTCCCTACAATGAGCAGTTCTTC; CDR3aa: CASSRRLEEFPYNEQFF
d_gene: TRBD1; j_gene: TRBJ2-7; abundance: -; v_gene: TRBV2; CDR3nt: TGTGCCAGCAGGCAAGGACAGGGAATTTTATACGAGCAGTACTTC; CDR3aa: CASRQGQGILYEQYF
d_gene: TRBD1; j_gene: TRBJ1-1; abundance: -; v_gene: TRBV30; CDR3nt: TGTGCCTGGAGTGTAAGTAGAACAGGGGGGAACACTGAAGCTTTCTTT; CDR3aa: CAWSVSRTGGNTEAFF
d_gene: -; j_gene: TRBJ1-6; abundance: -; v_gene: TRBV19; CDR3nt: TGTGCCAGTAGTATGGGCCTTAATTCACCCCTCCACTTT; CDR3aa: CASSMGLNSPLHF
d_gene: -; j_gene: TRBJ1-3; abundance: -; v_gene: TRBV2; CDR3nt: TGTGCCAGCAGGACAGGACGAGCTGGAAACACCATATATTTT; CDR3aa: CASRTGRAGNTIYF
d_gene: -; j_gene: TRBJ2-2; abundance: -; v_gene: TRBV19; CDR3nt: TGTGCCAGTAGTACCCCCCTCGGCGGCACCGGGGAGCTGTTTTTT; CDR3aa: CASSTPLGGTGELFF